Each of the 27 T cell receptor beta chains below was sequenced from the same sample in a study of blood T cells in healthy people across ages. It was with a sample-barcoded 5' primer and a J-beta primer mix that a second PCR of roughly 6 to 11 cycles was run. TCRdb reprocessed the 5' RACE reads via MiXCR and lists one record per CDR3 protein. The sample consists of 870,000 or so distinct CDR3 sequences, under 35% of them appearing once. The sample taken for sequencing was blood. The receptors here all came from a woman older than 75 in good health.

The V call is TRBV2, the J call TRBJ2-1, with 9 bases aligning to TRBD2. The CDR3 has 16 residues. V lost 4 bases to trimming and J lost 12 bases; unmatched junction nucleotides: 16. Per the germline V gene, CDR1 is SNHLY and CDR2 is FYNNEI. In DNA form, the CDR3 reads TGTGCCAGCAGTGTGGGGAAGACTAGCGGATCTCGGGGGCAGTTCTTC. This sequence encodes CASSVGKTSGSRGQFF. Drawing the rest from reference TRBV2 and TRBJ2-1, the complete variable domain is EPEVTQTPSHQVTQMGQEVILRCVPISNHLYFYWYRQILGQKVEFLVSFYNNEISEKSEIFDDQFSVERPDGSNFTLKIRSTKLEDSAMYFCASSVGKTSGSRGQFFGPGTRLTVL.

This clonotype showed up just once. The rearrangement uses TRBV7-8 and TRBJ2-3; D remains ambiguous. Per the germline V gene, CDR1 is SGHVS and CDR2 is FQNEAQ. CDR3 length: 15 amino acids. V shed 5 bases and J shed 4 bases, with 16 bases lying between them. This chain's CDR3 is CASSPRAPLADTQYF. Written as DNA, the CDR3 is TGTGCCAGCAGCCCCCGGGCACCGCTTGCAGATACGCAGTATTTT.

This CDR3 reads CASSLEGRIEAFF. CDR3 DNA: TGTGCCAGCAGCTTGGAAGGACGTATTGAAGCTTTCTTT. This chain connects TRBV5-6 to TRBJ1-1; D call uncertain. Deletions cut 0 bases from V and 7 bases from J, with 10 bases between. The CDR3 consists of 13 residues. Germline CDR1 and CDR2: SGHDT and YYEEEE.

The chain employs TRBV12-3 or TRBV12-4 and TRBJ2-1, with TRBD2 matching over 10 bases. With 4 bases clipped from V and 9 bases from J, the junction kept 9 bases outside the gene matches. CDR3 length: 15 amino acids. Written as DNA, the CDR3 is TGTGCCAGCAGTTACTCGGTAGCGGGGGGTAGTGAGCAGTTCTTC. The encoded protein is CASSYSVAGGSEQFF.

This clonotype was observed at least ten times. The rearrangement uses TRBV6-2 or TRBV6-3 and TRBJ2-5; no reliable D call. There are 13 residues in the CDR3. Germline CDR1 is MNHEY and CDR2 is SVGEGT. V was cut by 2 bases and J by 0 bases, with 4 bases left in between. The CDR3, as DNA: TGTGCCAGCAGTTACGAACACCAAGAGACCCAGTACTTC. Translated, it gives CASSYEHQETQYF.

With respect to this clonotype: This may arise from a read error, as a much more abundant clone is one base away. The chain has TRBV7-2 and TRBJ2-1; D is unresolved. The J call is uncertain, as TRBJ2-7 better fits the DNA end. Germline values: CDR1 SGHTA, CDR2 FQGNSA. The CDR3 contains 16 residues. The CDR3 DNA reads TGTGCCAGCAGCATTCGGGTCAGCCAAGCCTACAATGAGCAGTACTTC. Translated, it gives CASSIRVSQAYNEQYF.

This clonotype was seen at least ten times. V usage is TRBV25-1 and J usage is TRBJ2-1, with D possibly matching TRBD1 (6 bases). CDR3 length: 14 residues. V lost 6 bases and J 5 bases, leaving 14 bases between the germline ends. The germline V gene encodes CDR1 MGHDK and CDR2 SYGVNS. For the CDR3, the DNA is TGTGCCAGCAGCTTACGGCAGGGGCACAATGAGCAGTTCTTC. Protein: CASSLRQGHNEQFF. Based on the CDR3 plus reference TRBV25-1 and TRBJ2-1, the full variable domain is EADIYQTPRYLVIGTGKKITLECSQTMGHDKMYWYQQDPGMELHLIHYSYGVNSTEKGDLSSESTVSRIRTEHFPLTLESARPSHTSQYLCASSLRQGHNEQFFGPGTRLTVL.

This clonotype was detected ten times or more. J is TRBJ2-1 and V is TRBV2; TRBD2 aligns across 9 bases. The CDR3 totals 13 residues. Per germline, CDR1 SNHLY and CDR2 FYNNEI. After removal of 7 bases from V and 13 bases from J, the junction contained 11 bases not matched to a gene. DNA for the CDR3: TGTGCCAGCACCAGCCCCGGGACTAGCAAACAGTTCTTC. Residues: CASTSPGTSKQFF.

The chain carries TRBV7-8 and TRBJ2-1; 13 positions agree with TRBD2. Germline V gene data show CDR1 as SGHVS and CDR2 as FQNEAQ. The CDR3 has 16 residues. Unmatched junction bases numbered 7, after V lost 5 bases and J lost 6 bases. CDR3 sequence: CASSRYTSGGANEQFF. The CDR3 bases are TGTGCCAGCAGCCGCTATACTAGCGGGGGGGCCAATGAGCAGTTCTTC.

This chain links TRBV7-9 with TRBJ1-2; maybe TRBD1 (6 bases). CDR1 SEHNR and CDR2 FQNEAQ come from the germline V gene (reference sequence). Between the trimmed V and J ends, which lost 6 bases and 7 bases, there was a span of 27 bases. The CDR3 runs 17 residues. The CDR3 nucleotides are TGTGCCAGCAGTTCGATATTCGGACTAGCGGGGGCTGGTGGCTACACCTTC. Translation: CASSSIFGLAGAGGYTF.

The gene calls are TRBV6-2 or TRBV6-3 and TRBJ1-2, with 7 nucleotides matching TRBD1. Germline loops: CDR1 MNHEY, CDR2 SVGEGT. The V segment lost 5 bases and the J segment 8 bases; nucleotides outside the gene matches: 14. There are 15 residues in the CDR3. The CDR3 reads CASSQSYRGERGYTF. The CDR3 nucleotides are TGTGCCAGCAGTCAATCATACAGGGGAGAGCGGGGCTACACCTTC.

This clonotype was observed a few times. The rearrangement links TRBV30 to TRBJ1-4; no reliable D call. The CDR3 has 14 residues. Deletions cut 1 base from V and 0 bases from J, with 6 bases between. Germline values: CDR1 GTSNPN, CDR2 SVGIG (reference sequence). The CDR3 region is CAWSATSTNEKLFF. CDR3 sequence (DNA): TGTGCCTGGAGTGCGACATCAACTAATGAAAAACTGTTTTTT.

This rearrangement joins TRBV20-1 to TRBJ2-5, with D uncertain. Germline V gene data show CDR1 as DFQATT and CDR2 as SNEGSKA (reference sequence). The CDR3 runs 15 residues. Trimming stripped 7 bases from V and 2 bases from J, with 20 bases between. DNA of the CDR3: TGCAGTGTCACCTCTGGGGAAGATGTGCAAGAGACCCAGTACTTC. This translates into CSVTSGEDVQETQYF.

A note on this clonotype: Given a much more abundant clone one base away, this may be a read error. The chain couples TRBV7-2 to TRBJ1-1; no clear D. From germline, CDR1 is SGHTA and CDR2 FQGNSA. This CDR3 comprises 14 residues. CDR3 amino acids: CAGSLFVPNTEAFF. DNA for the CDR3: TGTGCCGGCAGCTTATTCGTCCCGAACACTGAAGCTTTCTTT.

The chain has TRBV28 and TRBJ1-4; TRBD1 aligns across 9 bases. V was pared by 2 bases and J by 7 bases, with 5 bases of the junction left unmatched. The CDR3 loop spans 15 amino acids. Per the germline V gene, CDR1 is MDHEN and CDR2 is SYDVKM. Here the CDR3 reads CASSLPRQGGEKLFF. The CDR3 region has the DNA TGTGCCAGCAGTTTACCCAGACAGGGGGGTGAAAAACTGTTTTTT.

The rearrangement links TRBV12-3 or TRBV12-4 to TRBJ2-3; a possible D gene is TRBD1 (5 bases). The V gene lost 4 bases and the J gene lost 2 bases, with 16 bases spanning the gap. There are 16 residues in the CDR3. The CDR3 loop reads CASSSRTRHLTDTQYF. CDR3 nucleotides: TGTGCCAGCAGTTCCCGGACACGCCACCTCACAGATACGCAGTATTTT.

This clonotype was observed a few times. The gene calls are TRBV4-3 and TRBJ2-5; 10 bases map to TRBD1. CDR3 length: 16 residues. The germline CDR1 and CDR2 sequences are LGHNA and YSLEER. V dropped 1 base and J dropped 11; count of bases not matched to a gene: 13. The CDR3 loop is CASSQGTGGMKGEQYF. CDR3 nucleotide sequence: TGCGCCAGCAGCCAAGGGACAGGGGGTATGAAAGGGGAGCAGTACTTC.

Points on this clonotype: Since a much larger clone is just one base distant, this may be a read error. The V gene is TRBV7-6, the J gene TRBJ2-1; D perhaps matches TRBD2 (6 bases). CDR1 and CDR2 from the germline V gene are SGHVS and FNYEAQ. The CDR3 has 14 residues. DNA for the CDR3: TGTGCCAGCAGCTTTGGTACTAGCTACGATGAGCAGTTCTTC. It codes for CASSFGTSYDEQFF.

This clonotype was detected ten times or more. The rearrangement links TRBV28 to TRBJ1-2, with 9 bases fitting TRBD1. This CDR3 has 14 amino acids. The V segment lost 3 bases and the J segment 7 bases; nucleotides outside the gene matches: 6. Germline V gene sequence: CDR1 MDHEN, CDR2 SYDVKM. The CDR3: CASSLGTGSFGYTF. The CDR3 nucleotides read TGTGCCAGCAGTTTGGGGACAGGGTCATTTGGCTACACCTTC.

This clonotype came up many times. The chain combines TRBV12-3 or TRBV12-4 with TRBJ2-3; D ambiguous. V was trimmed by 2 bases and J by 11 bases, leaving 14 bases between them. The CDR3 is 13 residues long. The CDR3 nucleotides are TGTGCCAGCAGTTTATTGGGCGCAGATGTGCAGTATTTT. Encoded protein: CASSLLGADVQYF.

This chain joins TRBV20-1 and TRBJ1-5; no firm D call. The CDR3 extends over 14 amino acids. The germline gives CDR1 DFQATT, CDR2 SNEGSKA (reference sequence). Trimming took 3 bases from V and 2 from J, leaving 11 bases between them. CDR3 sequence reads: CSARVGKGNQPQHF. As DNA, the CDR3 is TGCAGTGCTAGGGTAGGGAAGGGCAATCAGCCCCAGCATTTT.

The V and J genes are TRBV4-3 and TRBJ1-2; tentatively, D is TRBD1 (6 bases). CDR1 is LGHNA and CDR2 is YSLEER in the germline V gene. This CDR3 has 17 amino acids. Deletions cut 5 bases from V and 7 bases from J, with 26 bases between. In DNA, the CDR3 is TGCGCCAGCAGCGCAAGATATGGCCAGGGGAGTATCGGTGGCTACACCTTC. Translation gives CASSARYGQGSIGGYTF.

This clonotype has a count of ten or more. The chain recombines TRBV6-5 with TRBJ2-1; TRBD2 matches at 9 bases. CDR1 is MNHEY, CDR2 SVGAGI, per germline. There are 15 residues in the CDR3. V lost 6 bases and J lost 3; bases outside the gene matches: 6. For the CDR3, the DNA is TGTGCCAGCAGGTTCGCGGGGGGGTACTACAATGAGCAGTTCTTC. Amino acid sequence: CASRFAGGYYNEQFF.

A word on this clonotype: This may be a read error, as it is one base from a much larger clone. The chain joins TRBV7-9 to TRBJ2-1; 10 bases are a match to TRBD1. Germline assignment: CDR1 SEHNR and CDR2 FQNEAQ (reference sequence). V was clipped by 9 bases and J by 8 bases; unmatched bases: 7. The CDR3 runs 13 residues. The CDR3 region is CARSRTGGYEQFF. CDR3 bases: TGTGCCAGGAGTCGGACAGGGGGTTATGAGCAGTTCTTC.

Comments on this clonotype: This may come from a read error, since a much larger clone is one base off. CDR3 DNA: TGTGCCAGCAGACAAGGCGGGGCAGGGGGTAGGAATGAGCAGTTCTTC. This translates into CASRQGGAGGRNEQFF. This chain uses TRBV3-1 with TRBJ2-1; a possible D gene is TRBD1 (7 bases). CDR3 size: 16 residues. Germline CDR1 is LGHDT and CDR2 is YNNKEL (reference sequence).

This clonotype was picked up a small number of times. The V gene is TRBV4-1, the J gene TRBJ2-3; weak D call: TRBD2 (7 bases). V dropped 0 bases and J dropped 3 bases, with 16 bases sitting between them. Germline CDR1 MGHRA, CDR2 YSYEKL. The CDR3 covers 17 residues. DNA of the CDR3: TGCGCCAGCAGCCAAGATGGTTACGGGGGGCAAACAGATACGCAGTATTTT. Translating gives CASSQDGYGGQTDTQYF.

This clonotype was found a few times. The chain joins TRBV7-3 to TRBJ2-1; TRBD2 matches at 16 bases. Germline CDR1 is SGHTA and CDR2 is FQGTGA. This CDR3 is built from 16 residues. V shed 4 bases and J 15 bases; nucleotides not matched to a gene: 12. The CDR3 spells CASSSVSGLAGGQAFF. In DNA form, the CDR3 reads TGTGCCAGCAGCTCCGTGTCGGGACTAGCGGGGGGGCAGGCGTTCTTC.